This is a list of T cell receptor beta chains from one sample in a study of blood T cell repertoires in COVID-19. Sequencing was performed with immunoSEQ multiplex PCR; in TCRdb, only in-frame clones are kept and a portion is missing. The table shows 200,000 to 250,000 clones, with approximately 79% occurring only once. The sample comprised peripheral blood. These receptors were taken from a human donor in a cohort sampled during active COVID-19. Both conserved end residues are part of each CDR3. The D gene is left open where the match is weak. Some rows mark clone size as missing; the rest say once, few, many or name a class of expanded clone.

J gene	V gene	D gene	clone size	CDR3 DNA	CDR3 protein
TRBJ1-3	TRBV7-9	.	few	TGTGCCAGCAGCTCGCAATCAGGTATTGGAAACACCATATATTTT	CASSSQSGIGNTIYF
TRBJ2-7	TRBV6-5	TRBD2	few	TGTGCCAGCAGTCATACTAGCGGGAGATCCTACGAGCAGTACTTC	CASSHTSGRSYEQYF
TRBJ2-5	TRBV6-6	.	.	TGTGCCAGCAGCCAAGGGGACTCAACGGGGGAGACCCAGTACTTC	CASSQGDSTGETQYF
TRBJ1-2	TRBV7-2	.	.	TGTGCCAGCAGCTTAGGTTCGCAGCTGGGCACAAATGGCTACACCTTC	CASSLGSQLGTNGYTF
TRBJ2-5	TRBV7-9	TRBD2	.	TGTGCCAGCAGCCATGGGACTAGCGGGAGGGCCGTAGAGACCCAGTACTTC	CASSHGTSGRAVETQYF
TRBJ1-3	TRBV3-1/TRBV3-2	TRBD1	.	TGTGCCAGCAGCCACGACAGGGTCTCTGGAAACACCATATATTTT	CASSHDRVSGNTIYF
TRBJ1-4	TRBV28	TRBD1	.	TGTGCCAGCAGAAGATCGGGGACAATGGGTGGACAGGAAGGTGTAAAACTGTTTTTT	CASRRSGTMGGQEGVKLFF
TRBJ2-3	TRBV25-1	.	.	TGTGCCAGCAGTACCACGGGAGTCACAGATACGCAGTATTTT	CASSTTGVTDTQYF
TRBJ2-6	TRBV5-1	TRBD1	.	TGCGCCAGCAGCCCAAATCGAGGGGGCGCTGGGGCCAACGTCCTGACTTTC	CASSPNRGGAGANVLTF
TRBJ1-5	TRBV4-1	TRBD1	.	TGCGCCAGCAGCCAACCGACAGGGGTCCAAGGCAATCAGCCCCAGCATTTT	CASSQPTGVQGNQPQHF
TRBJ1-5	TRBV24-1	.	.	TGTGCCACCAGTGATTTGGGACGGGGATCAGCCCAGCATTTT	CATSDLGRGSAQHF
TRBJ1-2	TRBV4-3	.	.	TGCGCCAGCAGCCAAGCTCATCCAGGCACGAACTATGGCTACACCTTC	CASSQAHPGTNYGYTF
TRBJ2-2	TRBV3-1/TRBV3-2	.	.	TGTGCCAGCAGCCGACAGGTCCTAGGTGGCACCGGGGAGCTGTTTTTT	CASSRQVLGGTGELFF
TRBJ1-2	TRBV27	.	few	TGTGCCAGCAGCCGGGATCTAAGGGGCTACACCTTC	CASSRDLRGYTF
TRBJ2-7	TRBV18	TRBD1	.	TGTGCCAGCTCACCCGGAAGCCTCCGGGACAGGGTTTACGAGCAGTACTTC	CASSPGSLRDRVYEQYF
TRBJ2-2	TRBV24-1	TRBD2	.	TGTGCCACCGGGGGACTAGCGGGAGGGCCGGGCACCGGGGAGCTGTTTTTT	CATGGLAGGPGTGELFF
TRBJ1-5	TRBV15	.	.	TGTGCCACCGCTGGGCAACTCAATCAGCCCCAGCATTTT	CATAGQLNQPQHF
TRBJ1-1	TRBV28	.	few	TGTGCCAGCACCTCGCTAACAGGGTATAATGAAGCTTTCTTT	CASTSLTGYNEAFF
TRBJ2-1	TRBV4-3	.	.	TGCGCCAGCAGCCAAGATTTAAGGACAGTTCGTCATTACAATGAGCAGTTCTTC	CASSQDLRTVRHYNEQFF
TRBJ2-1	TRBV4-2	.	once	TGTGCCAGCAGCCAAGATGGACCCAGCGTAGGGAGCTCCTACAATGAGCAGTTCTTC	CASSQDGPSVGSSYNEQFF
TRBJ2-6	TRBV29-1	.	.	TGCAGCGTGAGATCCCCGGATCGCGGGAATTTAGCTGGGGCCAACGTCCTGACTTTC	CSVRSPDRGNLAGANVLTF
TRBJ2-1	TRBV5-1	.	.	TGCGCCAGCAGCTTTCTAGAAAGCTCCTACAATGAGCAGTTCTTC	CASSFLESSYNEQFF
TRBJ2-7	TRBV28	.	.	TGTGCCAGCAGTTTATTCGGGGGTCGATACGAGCAGTACTTC	CASSLFGGRYEQYF
TRBJ2-7	TRBV6-5	.	few	TGTGCCAGCAGTTACTCGCGGTGGCAGAACTACGAGCAGTACTTC	CASSYSRWQNYEQYF
TRBJ2-7	TRBV7-9	.	.	TGTGCCAGCAGCTCCCAGGCGAGCTCCTACGAGCAGTACTTC	CASSSQASSYEQYF
TRBJ1-1	TRBV25-1	.	.	TGTGCCAGCAGCCGGTACACTGAAGCTTTCTTT	CASSRYTEAFF
TRBJ1-4	TRBV4-3	.	.	TGCGCCAGCAGCCTCTTTTGGACAACCCTAGAGGAAAAACTGTTTTTT	CASSLFWTTLEEKLFF
TRBJ2-3	TRBV7-2	.	.	TGTGCCAGCAGCTTAGTGTTAATGGATACGCAGTATTTT	CASSLVLMDTQYF
TRBJ2-3	TRBV24-1	.	.	TGTGCCACCAGTGACTACTGGGCCGATACGCAGTATTTT	CATSDYWADTQYF
TRBJ2-1	TRBV20-1	.	.	TGCAGTGCGGTCGGAGGCAACCGGCAGTTCTTC	CSAVGGNRQFF
TRBJ2-7	TRBV25-1	.	.	TGTGCCAGCAGTGACCCTTGGAGCTCCTACGAGCAGTACTTC	CASSDPWSSYEQYF
TRBJ2-7	TRBV7-2	.	.	TGTGCCAGCAGCTCCCAGGGAAATCGGCGGGAGCAGTACTTC	CASSSQGNRREQYF
TRBJ2-2	TRBV5-1	TRBD1	.	TGCGCCAGCAGCATAACGGGACAGGGGATCGGGGAGCTGTTTTTT	CASSITGQGIGELFF
TRBJ2-7	TRBV13	.	few	TGTGCCAGCAGCACGAGGGGGGGCGCGTACGAGCAGTACTTC	CASSTRGGAYEQYF
TRBJ2-2	TRBV3-1/TRBV3-2	TRBD2	.	TGTGCCAGCAGCCTATCCCTAGCGGGATCGGCAGGGGAGCTGTTTTTT	CASSLSLAGSAGELFF
TRBJ1-2	TRBV4-1	.	.	TGCGCCAGCAGCCCGACCAGGGGTGGCTACACCTTC	CASSPTRGGYTF
TRBJ1-4	TRBV5-1	.	.	TGCGCCAGCAGCTTCGGGGGGCGGGAGGAAAAACTGTTTTTT	CASSFGGREEKLFF
TRBJ2-5	TRBV27	.	.	TGTGCCAGCAGTCCGGGGTTGGGCCGGGAGCGAGCAGAGACCCAGTACTTC	CASSPGLGRERAETQYF